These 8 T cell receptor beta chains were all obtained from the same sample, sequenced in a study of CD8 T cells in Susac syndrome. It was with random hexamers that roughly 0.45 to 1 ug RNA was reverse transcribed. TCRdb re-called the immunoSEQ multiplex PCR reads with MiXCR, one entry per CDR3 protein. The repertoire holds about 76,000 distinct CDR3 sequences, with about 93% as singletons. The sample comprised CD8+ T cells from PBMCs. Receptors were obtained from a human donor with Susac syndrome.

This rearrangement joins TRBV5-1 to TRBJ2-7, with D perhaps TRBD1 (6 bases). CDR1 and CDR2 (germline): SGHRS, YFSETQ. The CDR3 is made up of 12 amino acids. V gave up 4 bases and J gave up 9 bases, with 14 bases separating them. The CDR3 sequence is CASSALQGRQYF. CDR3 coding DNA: TGCGCCAGCAGCGCGTTACAGGGCAGGCAGTACTTC.

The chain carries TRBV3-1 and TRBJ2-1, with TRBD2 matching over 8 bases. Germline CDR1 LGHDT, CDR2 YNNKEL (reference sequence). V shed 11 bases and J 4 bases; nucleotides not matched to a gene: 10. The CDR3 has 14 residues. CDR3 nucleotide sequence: TGTGCCTCCGCTCTTACTAGCGGTTACAATGAGCAGTTCTTC. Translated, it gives CASALTSGYNEQFF.

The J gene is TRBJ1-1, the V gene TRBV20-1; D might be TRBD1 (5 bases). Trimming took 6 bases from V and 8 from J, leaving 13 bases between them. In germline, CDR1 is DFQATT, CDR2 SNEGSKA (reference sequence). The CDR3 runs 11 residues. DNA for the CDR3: TGCAGTGCCCCCAGGGAAACCGAAGCTTTCTTT. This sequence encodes CSAPRETEAFF.

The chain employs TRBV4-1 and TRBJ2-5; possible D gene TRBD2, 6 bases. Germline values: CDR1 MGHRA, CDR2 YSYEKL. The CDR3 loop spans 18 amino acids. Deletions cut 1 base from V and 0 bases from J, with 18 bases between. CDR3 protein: CASSQVSAGPMYQETQYF. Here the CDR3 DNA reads TGCGCCAGCAGCCAAGTCTCCGCGGGACCCATGTACCAAGAGACCCAGTACTTC.

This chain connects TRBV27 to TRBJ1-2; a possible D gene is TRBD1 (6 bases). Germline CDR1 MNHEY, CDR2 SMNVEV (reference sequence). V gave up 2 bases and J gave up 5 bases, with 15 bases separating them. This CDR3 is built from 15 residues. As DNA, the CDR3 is TGTGCCAGCAGTTTAACGGGAACAGGGAGGTATGGCTACACCTTC. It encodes CASSLTGTGRYGYTF.

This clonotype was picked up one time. The chain's CDR3 is CASSLDSAEVRPQHF. CDR3 bases: TGTGCCAGCAGCCTAGACAGTGCCGAGGTTCGGCCCCAGCATTTT. The genes are TRBV6-2 or TRBV6-3 and TRBJ1-5; maybe TRBD1 (5 bases). The CDR3 has 15 residues. CDR1 and CDR2 (germline): MNHEY, SVGEGT. Deletions cut 6 bases from V and 9 bases from J, with 21 bases between.

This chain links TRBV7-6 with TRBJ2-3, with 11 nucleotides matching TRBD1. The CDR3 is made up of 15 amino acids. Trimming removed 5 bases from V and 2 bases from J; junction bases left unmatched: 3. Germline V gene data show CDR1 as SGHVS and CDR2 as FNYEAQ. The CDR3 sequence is CASSRDRGVTDTQYF. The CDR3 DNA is TGTGCCAGCAGCCGGGACAGGGGGGTCACAGATACGCAGTATTTT. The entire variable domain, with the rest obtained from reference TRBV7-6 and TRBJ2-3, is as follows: GAGVSQSPRYKVTKRGQDVALRCDPISGHVSLYWYRQALGQGPEFLTYFNYEAQQDKSGLPNDRFSAERPEGSISTLTIQRTEQRDSAMYRCASSRDRGVTDTQYFGPGTRLTVL.

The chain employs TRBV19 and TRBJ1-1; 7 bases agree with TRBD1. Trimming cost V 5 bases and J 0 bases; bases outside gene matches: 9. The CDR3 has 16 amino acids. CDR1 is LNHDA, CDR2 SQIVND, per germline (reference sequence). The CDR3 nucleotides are TGTGCCAGTAGTCCGACCCCGGGACAGATGAACACTGAAGCTTTCTTT. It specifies CASSPTPGQMNTEAFF.